This entry lists 16 T cell receptor beta chains sequenced from one sample in a study of human T cells and chemical hapten exposure (dated by TCRdb to the early 2020s). Read against the paper, the sample's time point label means: patch test 1, 2 weeks after DPC sensitization. The intended sense of this specimen's treatment or condition label: therapeutic diphenylcyclopropenone sensitization with weekly scalp DPC. Library prep was done by RACE. The sequencer listed for this sample is NextSeq 500. The public reads were run again by TCRdb, first through fastp at Q25 and then through MiXCR, and only productive beta chains were kept. Identical CDR3 protein sequences are pooled into one entry, listed with their most common genes and DNA. This sample gives tens of thousands of distinct CDR3 sequences in total; more than 30% of them show up just once. Of the sample, 8.9% falls within the top ten clones. The sequenced sample was whole blood, obtained in connection with sensitization to the hapten diphenylcyclopropenone (DPC). The receptors were gathered from a man aged 40-49 years with alopecia areata. Some clones in this sample may be carry-over from other donors' samples.

The table lists this clonotype with a few counts. V and J are TRBV5-8 and TRBJ2-3; 8 bases line up with TRBD1. The CDR3 sequence is 16 residues long. Trimming took 5 bases from V and 3 from J; bases not matched to a gene: 11. The V gene's germline CDR1 is SGHTS and CDR2 YDEGEE. The CDR3 coding sequence is TGTGCCAGCAGAATTGACAGGGGAGGAACTACAGATACGCAGTATTTT. Protein product: CASRIDRGGTTDTQYF.

This clonotype was seen more than once but under ten times. The gene calls are TRBV10-3 and TRBJ2-5; TRBD2 matches at 7 bases. The CDR3 runs to 16 residues. V dropped 6 bases and J dropped 3; count of bases not matched to a gene: 13. The germline V gene has CDR1 ENHRY and CDR2 SYGVKD. The CDR3: CAISATGGGRKETQYF. In DNA, the CDR3 is TGTGCCATCAGCGCCACCGGCGGGGGTCGGAAAGAGACCCAGTACTTC.

This clonotype has a handful of counts. This chain links TRBV3-1 with TRBJ2-3; possible D gene TRBD2, 5 bases. From germline, CDR1 is LGHDT and CDR2 YNNKEL (reference sequence). The CDR3 runs to 13 residues. Trimming took 2 bases from V and 9 from J, leaving 12 bases between them. Written as DNA, the CDR3 is TGTGCCAGCAGCCAACCTCGGACTCTGACGCAGTATTTT. This gives the protein CASSQPRTLTQYF.

Regarding this clonotype: One end of the junction fails to match germline, which may point to a read error. The chain is built from TRBV5-4 and TRBJ2-1; D gene ambiguous. Germline CDR1 and CDR2: SGHNT and YYREEE (reference sequence). The CDR3 is 16 residues long. As DNA, the CDR3 is TGTGCCAGCAGCTTTGAACTCCAGAGCTCCTACAATGAGCAATTCTTC. This encodes CASSFELQSSYNEQFF.

There are a few counts of this clonotype. This chain links TRBV6-5 with TRBJ2-1; D may be TRBD2 (6 bases). Germline lookup yields CDR1 MNHEY and CDR2 SVGAGI. Trimming left V 5 bases short and J 8 bases short, with 19 bases between. The CDR3 runs 15 residues. The CDR3 nucleotides are TGTGCCAGCAGTCCCCTAATCAGACTAGACCATGAGCAGTTCTTC. It is translated as CASSPLIRLDHEQFF.

The chain recombines TRBV24-1 with TRBJ2-3, with D unclear. Trimming removed 7 bases at V and 3 bases at J, with 10 bases between. The CDR3 sequence is 13 residues long. Germline V gene data show CDR1 as KGHDR and CDR2 as SFDVKD. The CDR3 sequence: CATRPDGTDTQYF. CDR3 DNA: TGTGCCACCAGACCCGATGGGACAGATACGCAGTATTTT.

The chain couples TRBV7-2 to TRBJ1-1, with 8 bases aligning to TRBD1. CDR3 length: 18 residues. V was clipped by 0 bases and J by 1 base; unmatched bases: 10. Germline V gene data show CDR1 as SGHTA and CDR2 as FQGNSA. CDR3 in amino acids: CASSLARTGRGRNTEAFF. The CDR3 DNA is TGTGCCAGCAGCTTAGCCCGGACAGGGAGGGGCCGGAACACTGAAGCTTTCTTT.

The chain couples TRBV28 to TRBJ2-7; D is perhaps TRBD2 (5 bases). CDR1 MDHEN and CDR2 SYDVKM come from the germline V gene. The CDR3 has 14 amino acids. Trimming stripped 8 bases from V and 1 base from J, with 15 bases between. CDR3 nucleotides: TGTGCCAGCCGCGCGTCGACGGGGTCCTACGAGCAGTACTTC. Protein: CASRASTGSYEQYF.

The gene calls are TRBV5-5 and TRBJ2-1; a possible D gene is TRBD2 (6 bases). Trimming took off 1 base at V and 5 bases at J, with 16 bases between the two ends. This CDR3 has 16 residues. Germline assignment: CDR1 SGHKS and CDR2 YYEKEE (reference sequence). DNA of the CDR3: TGTGCCAGCAGCTTGAATGTGGCGGGATCGAACAATGAGCAGTTCTTC. This gives the protein CASSLNVAGSNNEQFF.

The sample holds a few counts of this clonotype. The chain joins TRBV28 to TRBJ1-4; no definite D call. Trimming shortened V by 6 bases and J by 4 bases, and 18 bases separated the two germline ends. CDR1 MDHEN and CDR2 SYDVKM come from the germline V gene. This CDR3 comprises 16 residues. The CDR3 DNA sequence: TGTGCCAGCAGGACTGCGGCGGTGAACAATAATGAAAAACTGTTTTTT. Its protein is CASRTAAVNNNEKLFF.

A few counts support this clonotype. The chain couples TRBV20-1 to TRBJ1-2; possible D gene TRBD1, 5 bases. Trimming removed 7 bases at V and 3 bases at J, with 15 bases between. Germline values: CDR1 DFQATT, CDR2 SNEGSKA (reference sequence). The length of the CDR3 is 13 residues. This CDR3 reads CSGTVGTDYGYTF. Written as DNA, the CDR3 is TGCAGTGGCACGGTCGGGACCGACTATGGCTACACCTTC.

The chain uses TRBV5-1 and TRBJ2-5; 8 bases map to TRBD2. In germline, CDR1 is SGHRS, CDR2 YFSETQ. This CDR3 is built from 15 residues. The V and J ends lost 9 bases and 4 bases, in that order; junction bases with no gene match: 14. The CDR3 sequence is CATHGGASDGETQYF. CDR3 nucleotide sequence: TGCGCCACCCACGGGGGGGCTAGTGACGGAGAGACCCAGTACTTC.

The chain is built from TRBV7-9 and TRBJ2-7, with D perhaps given as TRBD1 or TRBD2 (6 bases each). V dropped 4 bases and J dropped 3 bases, with 19 bases sitting between them. The CDR3 spans 16 residues. CDR1 and CDR2 (germline): SEHNR, FQNEAQ (reference sequence). The DNA of the CDR3 is TGTGCCAGCAGCTCTCCGGGGGCTGAATACAGCTACGAGCAGTACTTC. Translated, it gives CASSSPGAEYSYEQYF.

The V call is TRBV12-3 or TRBV12-4, the J call TRBJ1-5; D may be TRBD1 (6 bases). The CDR3 length is 16 residues. Trimming cost V 2 bases and J 7 bases, with 18 bases left between them. The CDR3 DNA is TGTGCCAGCAGTTTACGGGGGGGGGCCTCGAGCCAGCCCCAGCATTTT. This sequence encodes CASSLRGGASSQPQHF.

The table lists this clonotype with a few counts. The rearrangement links TRBV10-3 to TRBJ2-1; 10 bases are shared with TRBD2. The trim removed 0 bases at V and 10 bases at J, leaving 3 bases unmatched. The CDR3 consists of 14 residues. Germline loops: CDR1 ENHRY, CDR2 SYGVKD. The CDR3 DNA follows: TGTGCCATCAGTGAGTCGTTGGGACTAGCGGAGCAGTTCTTC. It is translated as CAISESLGLAEQFF.

The chain links TRBV6-2 or TRBV6-3 to TRBJ2-1; D is uncertain. V shed 3 bases and J shed 9 bases, with 12 bases lying between them. Germline CDR1 MNHEY, CDR2 SVGEGT. CDR3 length: 13 residues. The CDR3 bases are TGTGCCAGCAGTTATGCCAGGACGGGTGAGCAGTTCTTC. Amino acids: CASSYARTGEQFF.